This is a list of T cell receptor beta chains from one sample in a study of immune characteristics of hereditary and idiopathic chronic pancreatitis. Sequencing was performed with immunoSEQ multiplex PCR; in TCRdb, only in-frame clones are kept and a portion is missing. The sample lists about 2,000 clones, around 74% occurring once. The material sequenced was pancreas tissue with hereditary chronic pancreatitis. Source of these receptors: a human donor with chronic pancreatitis. CDR3s leave out the opening cysteine and the closing phenylalanine or tryptophan.

cdr3_length	j_call	v_call	cdr3_aa
12	TRBJ2-7	TRBV7-9	ASSLFPGTYEQY
14	TRBJ2-2	TRBV5-4	ASSFSSGRGSGELF
13	TRBJ2-7	TRBV4-1	ASSHLGGGTYEQY
12	TRBJ2-1	TRBV9	ASSAPIKNNEQF
13	TRBJ2-3	TRBV5-1	ASSLRGVYADTQY
16	TRBJ2-7	TRBV7-2	ASSLVASGGVFRYEQY
12	TRBJ2-5	TRBV14	ASSPSRTTETQY
12	TRBJ2-7	TRBV29-1	SVEDGTVTYEQY
13	TRBJ2-7	TRBV18	ASSPQGAGPYEQY
12	TRBJ2-2	TRBV19	ASRWRTKTGELF
13	TRBJ2-3	TRBV7-9	ASSGRGRKGDTQY
11	TRBJ1-2	TRBV5-1	ASTRDRMDGYT
14	TRBJ2-2	TRBV5-4	ASSLPHRGSTGELF
13	TRBJ2-3	TRBV4-3	ASSQGEGSTDTQY
14	TRBJ1-6	TRBV4-3	ASSPQGTGGRSPLH
12	TRBJ2-7	TRBV7-2	ASSPSSPAYEQY
13	TRBJ2-3	TRBV28	ASSLRGSSTDTQY
12	TRBJ1-1	TRBV7-6	ASSPGALNTEAF
11	TRBJ2-5	TRBV19	ASSPSLQETQY
14	TRBJ1-6	TRBV5-1	ASRQGSYSYNSPLH
13	TRBJ1-6	TRBV6-2/TRBV6-3	ASSPKTGANSPLH
15	TRBJ1-5	TRBV19	ASSPSPIPLGNQPQH
10	TRBJ2-7	TRBV14	ATGETSYEQY
9	TRBJ1-2	TRBV13	ASSTEVTYT
14	TRBJ2-5	TRBV5-1	ASSLYPGQGRETQY
12	TRBJ1-1	TRBV25-1	ASRWDRGDAEAF
10	TRBJ2-5	TRBV28	ASSFLRETQY
12	TRBJ2-1	TRBV19	ASNGGTGYNEQF
17	TRBJ2-3	TRBV4-2	ASSQEKVGGSTRTDTQY
12	TRBJ1-4	TRBV7-2	ASSFRQGEEKLF
14	TRBJ2-5	TRBV7-2	ASSPPVLAHQETQY
13	TRBJ2-5	TRBV5-8	ASSRGAGVQETQY
11	TRBJ2-7	TRBV5-1	ASSPDGTYEQY
15	TRBJ2-1	TRBV7-2	ASSLSALAGAYNEQF
13	TRBJ1-5	TRBV18	ASSLGQENNQPQH
9	TRBJ2-1	TRBV12-3/TRBV12-4	ASTDPGSKF